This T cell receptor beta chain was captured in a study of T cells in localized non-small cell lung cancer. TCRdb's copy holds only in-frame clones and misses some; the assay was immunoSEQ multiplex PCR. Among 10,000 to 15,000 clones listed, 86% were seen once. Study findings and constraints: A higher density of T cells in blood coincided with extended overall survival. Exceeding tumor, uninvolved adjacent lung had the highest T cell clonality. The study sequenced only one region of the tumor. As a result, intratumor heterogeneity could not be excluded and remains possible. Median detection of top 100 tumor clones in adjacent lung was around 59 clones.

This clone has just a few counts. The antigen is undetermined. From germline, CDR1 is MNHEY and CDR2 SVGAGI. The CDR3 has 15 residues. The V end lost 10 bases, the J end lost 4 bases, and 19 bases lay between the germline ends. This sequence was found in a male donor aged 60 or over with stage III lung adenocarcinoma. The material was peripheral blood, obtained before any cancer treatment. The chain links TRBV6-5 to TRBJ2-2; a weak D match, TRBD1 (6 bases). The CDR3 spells CATAGRGHLTGELFF. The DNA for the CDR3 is TGTGCCACCGCCGGTAGGGGACACCTCACCGGGGAGCTGTTTTTT.